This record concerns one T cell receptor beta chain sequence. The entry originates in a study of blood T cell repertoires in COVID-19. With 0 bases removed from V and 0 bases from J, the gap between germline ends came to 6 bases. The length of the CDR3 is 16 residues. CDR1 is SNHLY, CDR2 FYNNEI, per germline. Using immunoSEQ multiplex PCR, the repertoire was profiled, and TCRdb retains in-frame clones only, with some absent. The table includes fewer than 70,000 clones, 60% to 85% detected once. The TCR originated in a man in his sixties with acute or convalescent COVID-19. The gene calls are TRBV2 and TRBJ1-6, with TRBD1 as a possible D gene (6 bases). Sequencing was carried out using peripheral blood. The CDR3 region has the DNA TGTGCCAGCAGTGAAGCGGACAGCTCCTATAATTCACCCCTCCACTTT. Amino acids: CASSEADSSYNSPLHF.